What follows are 15 T cell receptor beta chains derived from one specimen sequenced in a study of regulatory T cells in long-lasting Graves disease. Time point denoted: newly diagnosed GD, antithyroid drugs for less than 3 months. PBMC RNA was the source of the TCR library. TCR beta libraries were built with iRepertoire HTBI primers and Arm-PCR of CDR3 regions. TCRdb called the multiplex PCR reads again in MiXCR, with one record for every CDR3 protein. Of hundreds of thousands of distinct CDR3 sequences detected, less than 15% appear once; the ten largest clones hold under 10%. The same data also contributed to another study, on T cells in Graves' hyperthyroidism and ophthalmopathy.

The sequenced sample was peripheral blood mononuclear cells (PBMCs), obtained at new diagnosis, from a patient treated with antithyroid drugs. The receptors were gathered from a man younger than 45 with Graves disease.

The V and J genes are TRBV30 and TRBJ1-5, with D unresolved. Germline V gene lookup returns CDR1 GTSNPN and CDR2 SVGIG (reference sequence). V dropped 2 bases and J dropped 6 bases, with 11 bases sitting between them. This CDR3 region has 13 residues. Here the CDR3 reads CAWSLSGIQPQHF. CDR3 coding DNA: TGTGCCTGGAGTTTATCTGGGATTCAGCCCCAGCATTTT.

For this clonotype: The conserved phenylalanine or tryptophan normally closing the CDR3 is absent here, so this likely arose from a read error. V and J are TRBV19 and TRBJ2-7; TRBD2 matches at 7 bases. The length of the CDR3 is 13 residues. Trimming removed 5 bases from V and 5 bases from J; junction bases left unmatched: 6. CDR1 LNHDA and CDR2 SQIVND come from the germline V gene (reference sequence). CDR3 in amino acids: CASSSVGRDEQYY. CDR3 nucleotide sequence: TGTGCCAGTAGTTCGGTGGGGAGGGACGAGCAGTACTAC.

This clonotype was detected ten times or more. The V call is TRBV11-2, the J call TRBJ2-3; D unclear. V shed 3 bases and J shed 4 bases, with 11 bases lying between them. Germline V gene sequence: CDR1 SGHAT, CDR2 FQNNGV. CDR3 length: 14 residues. CDR3 sequence (DNA): TGTGCCAGCAGCTTCGGCCCGGGCTCAGATACGCAGTATTTT. Translation: CASSFGPGSDTQYF.

This clonotype was seen many times. The chain recombines TRBV29-1 with TRBJ2-5; no firm D call. The CDR3 loop spans 15 amino acids. Germline values: CDR1 SQVTM, CDR2 ANQGSEA. V lost 5 bases to trimming and J lost 1 base, with 17 bases between them. The DNA for the CDR3 is TGCAGCGTTCCTTGGGTGGGTAGCCGCCAAGAGACCCAGTACTTC. As protein: CSVPWVGSRQETQYF.

This clonotype has a handful of counts. V and J are TRBV24-1 and TRBJ1-1, with D hard to call. This CDR3 has 13 amino acids. Germline V gene lookup returns CDR1 KGHDR and CDR2 SFDVKD. The germline V and J ends were trimmed by 7 bases and 1 base, with 9 bases remaining between them. The CDR3 protein is CATRREKNTEAFF. For the CDR3, the DNA is TGTGCCACCAGACGGGAAAAGAACACTGAAGCTTTCTTT.

This clonotype was picked up many times. The rearrangement uses TRBV12-3 or TRBV12-4 and TRBJ2-3; either TRBD1 or TRBD2 may fit D (5 bases each). V was clipped by 7 bases and J by 6 bases, with 20 bases between them. The CDR3 spans 15 residues. The CDR3 sequence: CASTQIGTPADTQYF. The CDR3 nucleotides read TGTGCCAGCACCCAAATTGGGACGCCAGCTGATACGCAGTATTTT.

In its sample, this clonotype was seen many times. The CDR3 nucleotides are TGTGCCAGCAGCCGACTAGGCTCCTACAATGAGCAGTTCTTC. As protein: CASSRLGSYNEQFF. This sequence joins TRBV2 and TRBJ2-1; tentative D call: TRBD2 (6 bases). The CDR3 has 14 residues. Trimming pared 6 bases from V and 0 bases from J, leaving 9 bases between. The germline CDR1 and CDR2 sequences are SNHLY and FYNNEI.

Many counts were recorded for this clonotype. The chain employs TRBV2 and TRBJ2-1, with 9 bases matching TRBD2. The length of the CDR3 is 18 residues. The V and J ends lost 5 bases and 1 base, in that order; junction bases with no gene match: 12. Per germline, CDR1 SNHLY and CDR2 FYNNEI. This chain's CDR3 is CASSSAGGKGTSYNEQFF. The DNA for the CDR3 is TGTGCCAGCAGTTCAGCGGGGGGAAAGGGGACGTCCTACAATGAGCAGTTCTTC.

V and J are TRBV12-3 or TRBV12-4 and TRBJ2-2, with TRBD2 identical over 10 bases. CDR3 length: 15 residues. With V trimmed by 8 bases and J by 2 bases, 5 bases remained unmatched. The CDR3 is CASGLAVINTGELFF. The CDR3 DNA reads as TGTGCCAGCGGACTAGCGGTAATCAACACCGGGGAGCTGTTTTTT.

The table lists this clonotype with many counts. The rearrangement uses TRBV12-3 or TRBV12-4 and TRBJ2-7; 7 bases map to TRBD2. The trim removed 7 bases at V and 1 base at J, leaving 7 bases unmatched. CDR3 size: 14 residues. In nucleotides, the CDR3 is TGTGCCAGCAACCCTGAGGGAGGGTCCTACGAGCAGTACTTC. Amino acid sequence: CASNPEGGSYEQYF.

This chain uses TRBV5-1 with TRBJ2-7, with 9 bases lining up with TRBD1. Germline trimming cut 4 bases from V and 2 bases from J; bases unmatched to any gene: 22. CDR1 is SGHRS, CDR2 YFSETQ, per germline. The CDR3 is 20 residues long. CDR3 region: CASSTGRGQGLGALTYEQYF. The CDR3 DNA sequence: TGCGCCAGCAGCACCGGGCGTGGACAGGGGTTGGGGGCCCTTACCTACGAGCAGTACTTC.

The chain carries TRBV5-1 and TRBJ1-1; 8 nucleotides match TRBD1. The CDR3 consists of 12 residues. V dropped 6 bases and J dropped 6; count of bases not matched to a gene: 4. Germline CDR1 reads SGHRS; CDR2 reads YFSETQ. For the CDR3, the DNA is TGCGCCAGCACCATACAGGGGGCTGAAGCTTTCTTT. Its translation is CASTIQGAEAFF.

This clonotype has at least ten counts. V usage is TRBV20-1 and J usage is TRBJ2-3, with TRBD1 matching over 9 bases. There are 15 residues in the CDR3. Germline CDR1 reads DFQATT; CDR2 reads SNEGSKA (reference sequence). The V and J ends lost 0 bases and 2 bases, in that order; junction bases with no gene match: 3. The CDR3 here is CSARDGTGYTDTQYF. For the CDR3, the DNA is TGCAGTGCTAGAGATGGGACAGGGTACACAGATACGCAGTATTTT.

The chain uses TRBV20-1 and TRBJ2-3; TRBD2 aligns across 13 bases. Looked up from germline, CDR1 is DFQATT and CDR2 is SNEGSKA (reference sequence). There are 15 residues in the CDR3. J was trimmed by 6 bases and V by 7 bases; bases with no gene match: 10. DNA for the CDR3: TGCAGTGTTAGCGGACTAGCGGGAGAAAGGGATACGCAGTATTTT. Protein product: CSVSGLAGERDTQYF.

This clonotype was detected ten times or more. J is TRBJ2-3 and V is TRBV7-9; 8 bases are shared with TRBD2. The CDR3 sequence is 15 residues long. V gave up 3 bases and J gave up 5 bases; unmatched junction bases: 7. Germline V gene lookup returns CDR1 SEHNR and CDR2 FQNEAQ (reference sequence). In DNA, the CDR3 is TGTGCCAGCAGCTTCCCAGGCGGGGGGATAGATACGCAGTATTTT. It yields the protein CASSFPGGGIDTQYF. Looking up the rest from reference TRBV7-9 and TRBJ2-3 gives the full variable domain: DTGVSQNPRHKITKRGQNVTFRCDPISEHNRLYWYRQTLGQGPEFLTYFQNEAQLEKSRLLSDRFSAERPKGSFSTLEIQRTEQGDSAMYLCASSFPGGGIDTQYFGPGTRLTVL.